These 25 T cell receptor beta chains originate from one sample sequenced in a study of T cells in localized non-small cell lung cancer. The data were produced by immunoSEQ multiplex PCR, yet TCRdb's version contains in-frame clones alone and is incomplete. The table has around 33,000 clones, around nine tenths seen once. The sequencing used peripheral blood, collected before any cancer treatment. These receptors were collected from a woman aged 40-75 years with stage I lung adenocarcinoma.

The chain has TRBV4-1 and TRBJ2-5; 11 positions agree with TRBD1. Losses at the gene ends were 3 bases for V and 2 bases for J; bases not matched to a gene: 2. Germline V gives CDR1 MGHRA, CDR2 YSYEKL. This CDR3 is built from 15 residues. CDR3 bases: TGCGCCAGCAGCCATCGGGACAGGGGGCAAGAGACCCAGTACTTC. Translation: CASSHRDRGQETQYF.

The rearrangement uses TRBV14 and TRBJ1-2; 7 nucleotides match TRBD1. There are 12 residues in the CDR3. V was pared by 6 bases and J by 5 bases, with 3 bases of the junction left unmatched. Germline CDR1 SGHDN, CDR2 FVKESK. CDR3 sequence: CASRLQGYGYTF. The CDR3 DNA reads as TGTGCCAGCAGGCTACAGGGGTATGGCTACACCTTC.

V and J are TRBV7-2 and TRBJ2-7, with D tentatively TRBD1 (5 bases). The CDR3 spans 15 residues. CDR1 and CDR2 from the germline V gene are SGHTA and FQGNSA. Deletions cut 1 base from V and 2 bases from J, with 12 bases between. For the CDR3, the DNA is TGTGCCAGCAGCTTAGGAGACCAGGGCCCCTACGAGCAGTACTTC. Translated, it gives CASSLGDQGPYEQYF.

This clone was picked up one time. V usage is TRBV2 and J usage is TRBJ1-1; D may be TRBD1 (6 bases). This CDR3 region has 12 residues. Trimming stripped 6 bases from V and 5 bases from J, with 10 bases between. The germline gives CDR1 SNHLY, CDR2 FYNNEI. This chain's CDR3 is CASRQGQTEAFF. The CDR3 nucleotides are TGTGCCAGCAGGCAGGGGCAAACTGAAGCTTTCTTT.

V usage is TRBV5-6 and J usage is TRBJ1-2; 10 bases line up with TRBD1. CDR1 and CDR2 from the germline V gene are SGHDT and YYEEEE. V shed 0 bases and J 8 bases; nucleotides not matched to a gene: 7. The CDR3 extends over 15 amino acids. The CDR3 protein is CASSLVGQGFYGYTF. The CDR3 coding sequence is TGTGCCAGCAGCTTGGTGGGACAGGGGTTTTACGGCTACACCTTC.

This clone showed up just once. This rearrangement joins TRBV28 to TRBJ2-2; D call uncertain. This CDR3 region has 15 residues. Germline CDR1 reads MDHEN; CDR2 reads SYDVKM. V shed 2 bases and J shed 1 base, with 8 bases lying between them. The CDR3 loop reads CASSLGTLNTGELFF. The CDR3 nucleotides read TGTGCCAGCAGTTTAGGTACACTGAACACCGGGGAGCTGTTTTTT.

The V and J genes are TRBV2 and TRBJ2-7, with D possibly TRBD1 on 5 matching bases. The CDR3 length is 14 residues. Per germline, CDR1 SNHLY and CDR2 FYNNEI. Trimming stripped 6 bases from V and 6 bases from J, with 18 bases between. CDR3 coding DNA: TGTGCCAGCAGGTTAGGGGCTTTCCTTACCGAGCAGTACTTC. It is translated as CASRLGAFLTEQYF.

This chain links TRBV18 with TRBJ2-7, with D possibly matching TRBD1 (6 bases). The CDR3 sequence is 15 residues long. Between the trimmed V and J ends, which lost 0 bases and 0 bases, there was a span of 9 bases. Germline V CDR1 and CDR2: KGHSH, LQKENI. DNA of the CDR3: TGTGCCAGCTCACCACCCACAGGGCGCTCCTACGAGCAGTACTTC. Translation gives CASSPPTGRSYEQYF.

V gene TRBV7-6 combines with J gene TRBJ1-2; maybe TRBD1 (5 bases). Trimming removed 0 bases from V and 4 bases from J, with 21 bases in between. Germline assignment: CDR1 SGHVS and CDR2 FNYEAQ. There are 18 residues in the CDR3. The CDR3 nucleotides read TGTGCCAGCAGCTTAGCGTTTTATAGGGGCCGTCCTTTCTATGGCTACACCTTC. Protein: CASSLAFYRGRPFYGYTF.

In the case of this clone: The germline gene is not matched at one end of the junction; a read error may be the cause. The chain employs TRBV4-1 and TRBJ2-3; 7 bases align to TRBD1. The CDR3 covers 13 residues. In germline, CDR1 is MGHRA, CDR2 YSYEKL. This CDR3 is CASAKAGARGSIF. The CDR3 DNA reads TGCGCCAGCGCCAAGGCCGGAGCCAGGGGGAGTATTTTT.

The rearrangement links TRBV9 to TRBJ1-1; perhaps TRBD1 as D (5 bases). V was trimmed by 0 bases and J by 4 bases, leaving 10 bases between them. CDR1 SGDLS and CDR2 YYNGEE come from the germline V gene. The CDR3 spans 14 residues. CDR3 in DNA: TGTGCCAGCAGCGTAGAATCCAGGGCCACTGAAGCTTTCTTT. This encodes CASSVESRATEAFF. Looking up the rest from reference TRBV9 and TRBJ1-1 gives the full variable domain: DSGVTQTPKHLITATGQRVTLRCSPRSGDLSVYWYQQSLDQGLQFLIQYYNGEERAKGNILERFSAQQFPDLHSELNLSSLELGDSALYFCASSVESRATEAFFGQGTRLTVV.

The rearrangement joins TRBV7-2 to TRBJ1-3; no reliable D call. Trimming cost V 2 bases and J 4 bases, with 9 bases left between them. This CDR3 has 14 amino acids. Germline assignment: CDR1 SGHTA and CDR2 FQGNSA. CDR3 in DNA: TGTGCCAGCAGCTTATCGAGGAGGGGAAACACCATATATTTT. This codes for CASSLSRRGNTIYF. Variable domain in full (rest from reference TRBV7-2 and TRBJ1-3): GAGVSQSPSNKVTEKGKDVELRCDPISGHTALYWYRQSLGQGLEFLIYFQGNSAPDKSGLPSDRFSAERTGGSVSTLTIQRTQQEDSAVYLCASSLSRRGNTIYFGEGSWLTVV.

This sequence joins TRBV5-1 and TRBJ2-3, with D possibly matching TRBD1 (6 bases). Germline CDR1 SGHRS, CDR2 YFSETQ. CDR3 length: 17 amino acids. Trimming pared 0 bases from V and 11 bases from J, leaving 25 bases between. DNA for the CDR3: TGCGCCAGCAGCTTGGAGGGTTTCGAGACAGGAAATCTTAAGCAGTATTTT. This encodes CASSLEGFETGNLKQYF. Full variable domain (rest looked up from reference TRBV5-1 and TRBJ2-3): KAGVTQTPRYLIKTRGQQVTLSCSPISGHRSVSWYQQTPGQGLQFLFEYFSETQRNKGNFPGRFSGRQFSNSRSEMNVSTLELGDSALYLCASSLEGFETGNLKQYFGPGTRLTVL.

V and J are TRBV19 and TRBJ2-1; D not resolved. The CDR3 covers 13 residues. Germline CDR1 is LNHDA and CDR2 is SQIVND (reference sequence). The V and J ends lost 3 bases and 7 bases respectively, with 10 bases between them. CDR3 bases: TGTGCCAGTAGTATTACTCCAACGAATGAGCAGTTCTTC. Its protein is CASSITPTNEQFF.

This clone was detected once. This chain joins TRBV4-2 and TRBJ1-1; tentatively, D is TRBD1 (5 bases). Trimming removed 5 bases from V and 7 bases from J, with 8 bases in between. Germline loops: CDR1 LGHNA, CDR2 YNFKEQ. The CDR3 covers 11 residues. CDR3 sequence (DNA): TGTGCCAGCAGCTACGGGGGTGAAGCTTTCTTT. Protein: CASSYGGEAFF.

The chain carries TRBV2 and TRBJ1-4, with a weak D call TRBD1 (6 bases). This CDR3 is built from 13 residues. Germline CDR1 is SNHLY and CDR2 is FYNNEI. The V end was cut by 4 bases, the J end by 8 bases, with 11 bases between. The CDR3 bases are TGTGCCAGCAGTGTACAGGGTAGGGAAAAACTGTTTTTT. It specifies CASSVQGREKLFF.

The CDR3 loop reads CASNSGLVTGELFF. CDR3 bases: TGTGCCAGCAATTCAGGGCTGGTCACCGGGGAGCTGTTTTTT. The chain links TRBV14 to TRBJ2-2; possibly TRBD1 for D (5 bases). Germline assignment: CDR1 SGHDN and CDR2 FVKESK. Trimming took off 7 bases at V and 4 bases at J, with 13 bases between the two ends. The CDR3 runs 14 residues. Full variable domain (rest looked up from reference TRBV14 and TRBJ2-2): EAGVTQFPSHSVIEKGQTVTLRCDPISGHDNLYWYRRVMGKEIKFLLHFVKESKQDESGMPNNRFLAERTGGTYSTLKVQPAELEDSGVYFCASNSGLVTGELFFGEGSRLTVL.

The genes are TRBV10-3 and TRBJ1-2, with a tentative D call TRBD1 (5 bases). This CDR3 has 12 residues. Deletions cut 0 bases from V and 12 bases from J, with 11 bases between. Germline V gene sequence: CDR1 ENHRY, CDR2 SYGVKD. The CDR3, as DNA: TGTGCCATCAGTGAGTCGACCGGGGACCACACCTTC. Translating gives CAISESTGDHTF.

CDR3 residues: CASSFQATNEKLFF. The CDR3 nucleotides read TGTGCCAGCAGCTTTCAAGCAACTAATGAAAAACTGTTTTTT. The rearrangement uses TRBV5-6 and TRBJ1-4, with no clear D. The CDR3 totals 14 residues. Trimming removed 2 bases at V and 0 bases at J, with 5 bases between. Germline V gene sequence: CDR1 SGHDT, CDR2 YYEEEE.

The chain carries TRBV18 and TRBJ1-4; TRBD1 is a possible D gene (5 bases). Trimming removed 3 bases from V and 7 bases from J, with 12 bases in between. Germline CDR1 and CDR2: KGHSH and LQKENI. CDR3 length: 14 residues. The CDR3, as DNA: TGTGCCAGCTCACCTCAGGGAGGGGTTGAAAAACTGTTTTTT. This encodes CASSPQGGVEKLFF.

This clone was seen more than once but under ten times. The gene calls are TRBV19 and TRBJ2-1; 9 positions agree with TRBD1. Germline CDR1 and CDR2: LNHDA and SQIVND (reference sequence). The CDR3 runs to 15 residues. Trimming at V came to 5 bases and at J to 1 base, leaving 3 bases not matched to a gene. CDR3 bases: TGTGCCAGTAGTTGGGACAGGGTGTCCTACAATGAGCAGTTCTTC. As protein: CASSWDRVSYNEQFF.

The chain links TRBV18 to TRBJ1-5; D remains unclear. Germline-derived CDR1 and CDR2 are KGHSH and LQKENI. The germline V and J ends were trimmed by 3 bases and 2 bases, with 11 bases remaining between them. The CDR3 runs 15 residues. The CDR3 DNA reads TGTGCCAGCTCACCTAGTGGTGGGGGCAATCAGCCCCAGCATTTT. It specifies CASSPSGGGNQPQHF. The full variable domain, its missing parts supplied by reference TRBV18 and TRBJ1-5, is NAGVMQNPRHLVRRRGQEARLRCSPMKGHSHVYWYRQLPEEGLKFMVYLQKENIIDESGMPKERFSAEFPKEGPSILRIQQVVRGDSAAYFCASSPSGGGNQPQHFGDGTRLSIL.

CDR3: CASSLSRGRGTGELFF. In DNA form, the CDR3 reads TGTGCCAGCAGCTTAAGTCGAGGGAGGGGCACCGGGGAGCTGTTTTTT. The chain carries TRBV11-2 and TRBJ2-2, with 7 positions matching TRBD2. The CDR3 contains 16 residues. V gave up 2 bases and J gave up 4 bases; unmatched junction bases: 7. Germline CDR1 SGHAT, CDR2 FQNNGV.

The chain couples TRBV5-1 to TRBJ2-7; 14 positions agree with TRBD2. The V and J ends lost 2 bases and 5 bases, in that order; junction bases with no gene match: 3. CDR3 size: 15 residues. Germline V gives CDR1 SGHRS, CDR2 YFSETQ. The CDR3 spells CASSFGTSGGDEQYF. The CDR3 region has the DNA TGCGCCAGCAGCTTCGGGACTAGCGGGGGAGACGAGCAGTACTTC. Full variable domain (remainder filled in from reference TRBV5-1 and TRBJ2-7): KAGVTQTPRYLIKTRGQQVTLSCSPISGHRSVSWYQQTPGQGLQFLFEYFSETQRNKGNFPGRFSGRQFSNSRSEMNVSTLELGDSALYLCASSFGTSGGDEQYFGPGTRLTVT.

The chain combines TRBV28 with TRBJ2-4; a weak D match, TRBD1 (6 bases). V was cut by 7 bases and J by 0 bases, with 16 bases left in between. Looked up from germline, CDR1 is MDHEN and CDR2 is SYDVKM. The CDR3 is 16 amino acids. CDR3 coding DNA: TGTGCCAGCACTCCTATCGGGACAATAGCCAAAAACATTCAGTACTTC. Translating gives CASTPIGTIAKNIQYF.